This record concerns one T cell receptor (beta chain) sequence. Its antigen is undetermined. The sample is drawn from a study of T cells in narcolepsy. Overall study context: Donors had narcolepsy type 1 or type 2, or were healthy controls.

Study-wide results and caveats: Autoreactive HCRT-specific and TRIB2-specific clonotypes were marked in same-patient CSF-versus-blood CD4+ comparisons. Autoreactive clonotypes reportedly recurred in blood of same and different patients, not controls. Some memory CD4+ repertoires had no autoreactive clone sequences.

CDR1 is SGHDT, CDR2 YYEEEE, per germline. This CDR3 is built from 15 residues. With 1 base removed from V and 3 bases from J, the gap between germline ends came to 13 bases. TCRdb keeps only in-frame clones here, not all; method: immunoSEQ multiplex PCR. This table has approximately 26,000 clones, about four fifths appearing once. The source is a human donor in good health. The chain is built from TRBV5-6 and TRBJ1-1, with no clear D. Input material: memory (CD45RA-) CD4+ T cells from blood. The CDR3 nucleotides read TGTGCCAGCAGCTTGATGCGAGGGCCGTACACTGAAGCTTTCTTT. Protein sequence: CASSLMRGPYTEAFF. The variable domain in full, completed from reference TRBV5-6 and TRBJ1-1, reads DAGVTQSPTHLIKTRGQQVTLRCSPKSGHDTVSWYQQALGQGPQFIFQYYEEEERQRGNFPDRFSGHQFPNYSSELNVNALLLGDSALYLCASSLMRGPYTEAFFGQGTRLTVV.